A single T cell receptor beta chain is shown here with its context. These data originate in a study of preoperative IRX-2 immunotherapy in early breast cancer. Germline lookup yields CDR1 GTSNPN and CDR2 SVGIG (reference sequence). The CDR3 totals 14 residues. V was trimmed by 0 bases and J by 7 bases, leaving 12 bases between them. Treatment described: preoperative locoregional IRX-2 cytokine immunotherapy. Preoperative locoregional IRX-2 cytokine immunotherapy was tested in the phase Ib source study. Profiled with immunoSEQ multiplex PCR; TCRdb holds only in-frame clones, not every one. The repertoire holds 60,000 or so clones, with 94% as singletons.

The chain employs TRBV30 and TRBJ1-4; D unclear. This TCR was recovered from a human donor with breast cancer. Sampling was performed from a patient treated with IRX-2 immunotherapy. CDR3: CAWSVRREVEKLFF. CDR3 nucleotide sequence: TGTGCCTGGAGTGTACGAAGGGAGGTTGAAAAACTGTTTTTT. The variable domain in full, with the rest retrieved from reference TRBV30 and TRBJ1-4, is SQTIHQWPATLVQPVGSPLSLECTVEGTSNPNLYWYRQAAGRGLQLLFYSVGIGQISSEVPQNLSASRPQDRQFILSSKKLLLSDSGFYLCAWSVRREVEKLFFGSGTQLSVL.